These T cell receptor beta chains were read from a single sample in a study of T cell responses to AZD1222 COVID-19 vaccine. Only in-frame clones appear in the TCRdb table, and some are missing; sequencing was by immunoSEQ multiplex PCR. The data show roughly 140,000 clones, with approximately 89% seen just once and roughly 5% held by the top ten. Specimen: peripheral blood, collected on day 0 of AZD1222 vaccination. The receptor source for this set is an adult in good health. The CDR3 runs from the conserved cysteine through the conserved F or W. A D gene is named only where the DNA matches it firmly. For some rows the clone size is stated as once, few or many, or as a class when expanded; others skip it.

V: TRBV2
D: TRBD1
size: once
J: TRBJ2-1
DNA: TGTGCCAGCGGGACAGATTACAATGAGCAGTTCTTC
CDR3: CASGTDYNEQFF

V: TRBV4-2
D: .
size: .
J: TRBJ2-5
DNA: TGTGCCAGCAGCCCAGGTGAAGGGAGAGGAGAGACCCAGTACTTC
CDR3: CASSPGEGRGETQYF

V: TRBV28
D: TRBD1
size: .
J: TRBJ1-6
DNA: TGTGCCAGCGGTTCCGGGACAGGGGTCAATTCACCCCTCCACTTT
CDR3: CASGSGTGVNSPLHF

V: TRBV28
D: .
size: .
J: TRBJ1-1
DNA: TGTGCCAGCAGTTTCCCCACGGAGGGGGGAACTGAAGCTTTCTTT
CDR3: CASSFPTEGGTEAFF

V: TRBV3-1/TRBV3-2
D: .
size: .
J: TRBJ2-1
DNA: TGTGCCAGCAGTGAACAGGGTGGCCAATACAATGAGCAGTTCTTC
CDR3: CASSEQGGQYNEQFF

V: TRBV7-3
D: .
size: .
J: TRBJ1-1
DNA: TGTGCCAGCAGCCTCTTGGGATCCGGGACTGAAGCTTTCTTT
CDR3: CASSLLGSGTEAFF

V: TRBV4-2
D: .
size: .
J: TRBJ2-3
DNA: TGTGCCAGCAGCCAAGGGAACCGACTAAGCACAGATACGCAGTATTTT
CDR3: CASSQGNRLSTDTQYF

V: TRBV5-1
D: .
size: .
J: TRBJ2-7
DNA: TGCGCCAGCAGCCCTGCAGCGGTGGCAACTCAGTACTTC
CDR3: CASSPAAVATQYF

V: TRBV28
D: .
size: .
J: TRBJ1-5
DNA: TGTGCCAGCAGTTTGGTTACAGGGCGGGTCAGGGCGCGCAATCAGCCCCAGCATTTT
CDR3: CASSLVTGRVRARNQPQHF

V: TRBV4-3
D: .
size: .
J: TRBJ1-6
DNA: TGCGCCAGCAGCCAACAACACGGGCAAGGATCACCCCTCCACTTT
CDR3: CASSQQHGQGSPLHF

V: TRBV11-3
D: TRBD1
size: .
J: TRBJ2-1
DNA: TGTGCCAGCAGCTTACGTGGGACAGGGGGCAATGAGCAGTTCTTC
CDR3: CASSLRGTGGNEQFF

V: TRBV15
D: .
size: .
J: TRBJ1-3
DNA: TGTGCCACCAGCAGAGAAGGGCTGGGTCTCGACACTGGAAACACCATATATTTT
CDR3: CATSREGLGLDTGNTIYF

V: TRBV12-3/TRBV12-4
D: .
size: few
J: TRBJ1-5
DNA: TGTGCCAGCAGTTTCCAGGGTCAGCCCCAGCATTTT
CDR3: CASSFQGQPQHF

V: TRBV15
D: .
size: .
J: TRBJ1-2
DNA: TGTGCCACCAGCAGAGCGGGGGGAAGAGGCTACACCTTC
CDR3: CATSRAGGRGYTF

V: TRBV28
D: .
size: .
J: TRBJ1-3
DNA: TGTGCCAGCAGTCCCCCCAGCTCTGGAAACACCATATATTTT
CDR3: CASSPPSSGNTIYF

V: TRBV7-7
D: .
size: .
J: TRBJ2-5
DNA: TGTGCTAGCAGCTTCTCCGACGAAAGCGAGGAGACCCAGTACTTC
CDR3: CASSFSDESEETQYF

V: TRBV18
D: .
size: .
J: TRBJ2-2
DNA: TGTGCCAGCTCACCCACCACCGGGGAGCTGTTTTTT
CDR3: CASSPTTGELFF

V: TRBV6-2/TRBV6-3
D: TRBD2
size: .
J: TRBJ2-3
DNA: TGTGCCAGCAGTTACTCGGATTTTCCAGCTGTGACGGCGGGAGGTGCAGATACGCAGTATTTT
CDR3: CASSYSDFPAVTAGGADTQYF

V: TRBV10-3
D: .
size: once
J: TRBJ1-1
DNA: TGTGCCATCAGTGTGGGGGCAGGGAACACTGAAGCTTTCTTT
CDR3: CAISVGAGNTEAFF

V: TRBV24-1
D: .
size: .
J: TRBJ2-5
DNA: TGTGCCACCAGTGATTTCCCGGGTAGGCAAGAGACCCAGTACTTC
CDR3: CATSDFPGRQETQYF

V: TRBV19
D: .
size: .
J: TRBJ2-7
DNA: TGTGCCAGTAGTACGACTAGTGGAGGCGAGCAGTACTTC
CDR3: CASSTTSGGEQYF